The source of this T cell receptor beta chain is a study of T cells in Graves' hyperthyroidism and ophthalmopathy. Study at large: Before treatment of any kind, peripheral blood was taken at initial diagnosis. Study-wide findings and caveats: Blood shared most expanded thyroid clonotypes above 0.001.

Notes on this clonotype: The antigen remains undetermined.

TCR beta CDR3 sequences were amplified from RNA transcripts. Primed by the HTBI set, a first-round RT-PCR was run on the TCR CDR3. One entry per CDR3 protein, called by TCRdb with MiXCR from the multiplex PCR reads. The sample carries some 800,000 distinct CDR3 sequences, roughly 40% recorded once. The CDR3 is made up of 16 amino acids. In germline, CDR1 is SEHNR, CDR2 FQNEAQ (reference sequence). The ends were cut back, 3 bases at V and 3 bases at J, with 17 bases in the middle. Among the patients, aged 18 to 65, hyperthyroidism was newly diagnosed and had lasted under 2 months. Uncontrolled infection, other autoimmune disease, pregnancy or lactation barred patients from enrollment.

This chain connects TRBV7-9 to TRBJ2-5; TRBD2 is a possible D gene (6 bases). The TCR originated in a man in his late teens or twenties with Graves' hyperthyroidism. The specimen sequenced was blood. The CDR3 protein is CASSLGLAQGEETQYF. CDR3 in DNA: TGTGCCAGCAGCTTGGGGCTAGCGCAGGGAGAAGAGACCCAGTACTTC.